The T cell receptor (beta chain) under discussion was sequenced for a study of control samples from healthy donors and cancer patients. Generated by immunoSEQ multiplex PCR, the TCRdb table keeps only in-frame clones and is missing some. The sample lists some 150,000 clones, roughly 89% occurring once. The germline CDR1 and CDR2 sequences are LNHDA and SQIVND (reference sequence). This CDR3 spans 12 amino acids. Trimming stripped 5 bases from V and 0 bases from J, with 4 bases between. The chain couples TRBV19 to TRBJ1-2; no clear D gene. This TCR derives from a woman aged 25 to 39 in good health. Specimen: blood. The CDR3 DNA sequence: TGTGCCAGTAGTGTCACTAACTATGGCTACACCTTC. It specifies CASSVTNYGYTF.